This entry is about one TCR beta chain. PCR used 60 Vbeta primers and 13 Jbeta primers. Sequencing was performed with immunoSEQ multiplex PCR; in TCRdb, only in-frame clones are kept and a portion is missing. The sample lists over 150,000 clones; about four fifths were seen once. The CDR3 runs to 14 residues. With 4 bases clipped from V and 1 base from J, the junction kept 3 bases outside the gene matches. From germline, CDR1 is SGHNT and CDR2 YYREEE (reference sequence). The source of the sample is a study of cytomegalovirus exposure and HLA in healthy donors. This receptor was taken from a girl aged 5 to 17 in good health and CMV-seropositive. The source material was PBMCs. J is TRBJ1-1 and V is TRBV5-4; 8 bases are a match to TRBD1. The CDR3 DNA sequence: TGTGCCAGCAGCCCTGGGACAGGGAACACTGAAGCTTTCTTT. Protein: CASSPGTGNTEAFF. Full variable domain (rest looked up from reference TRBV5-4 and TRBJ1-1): ETGVTQSPTHLIKTRGQQVTLRCSSQSGHNTVSWYQQALGQGPQFIFQYYREEENGRGNFPPRFSGLQFPNYSSELNVNALELDDSALYLCASSPGTGNTEAFFGQGTRLTVV.